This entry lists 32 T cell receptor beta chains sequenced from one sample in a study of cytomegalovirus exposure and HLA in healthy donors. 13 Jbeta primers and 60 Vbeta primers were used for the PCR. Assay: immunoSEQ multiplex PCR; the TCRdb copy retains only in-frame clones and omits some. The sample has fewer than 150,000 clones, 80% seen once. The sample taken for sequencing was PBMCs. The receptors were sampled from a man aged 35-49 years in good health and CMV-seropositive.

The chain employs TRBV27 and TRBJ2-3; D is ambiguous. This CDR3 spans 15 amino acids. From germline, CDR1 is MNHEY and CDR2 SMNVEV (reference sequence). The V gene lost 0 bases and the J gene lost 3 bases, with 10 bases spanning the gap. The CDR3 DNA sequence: TGTGCCAGCAGTTTATCTCAGCGCCCAACAGATACGCAGTATTTT. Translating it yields CASSLSQRPTDTQYF.

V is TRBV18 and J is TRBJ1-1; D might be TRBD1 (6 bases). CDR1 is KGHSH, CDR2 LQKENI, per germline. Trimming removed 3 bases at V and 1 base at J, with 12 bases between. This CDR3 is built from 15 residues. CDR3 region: CASSPADSGNTEAFF. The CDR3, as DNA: TGTGCCAGCTCACCCGCGGACAGCGGGAACACTGAAGCTTTCTTT.

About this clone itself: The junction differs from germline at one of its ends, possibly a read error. The CDR3 nucleotides read TGTGCCAGCAGCCCGTTAGCGGTTTTT. Protein product: CASSPLAVF. V gene TRBV7-9 combines with J gene TRBJ2-3; D possibly corresponds to TRBD2 (6 bases). Per germline, CDR1 SEHNR and CDR2 FQNEAQ (reference sequence). The CDR3 totals 9 residues.

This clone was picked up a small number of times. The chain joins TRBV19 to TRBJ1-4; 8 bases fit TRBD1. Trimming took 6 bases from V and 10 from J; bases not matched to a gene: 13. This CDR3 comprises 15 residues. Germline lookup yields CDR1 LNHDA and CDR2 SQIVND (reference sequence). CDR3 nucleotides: TGTGCCAGTAGCGGCCAGGGGGCGAGGGATGTAAAACTGTTTTTT. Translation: CASSGQGARDVKLFF.

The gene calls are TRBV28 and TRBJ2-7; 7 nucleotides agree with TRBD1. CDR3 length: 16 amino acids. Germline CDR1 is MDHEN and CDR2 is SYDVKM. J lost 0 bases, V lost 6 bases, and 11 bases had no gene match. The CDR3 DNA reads TGTGCCAGCAGCCCCGGGACAGCAAGCCCCTCCTACGAGCAGTACTTC. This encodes CASSPGTASPSYEQYF. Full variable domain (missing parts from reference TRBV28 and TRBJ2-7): DVKVTQSSRYLVKRTGEKVFLECVQDMDHENMFWYRQDPGLGLRLIYFSYDVKMKEKGDIPEGYSVSREKKERFSLILESASTNQTSMYLCASSPGTASPSYEQYFGPGTRLTVT.

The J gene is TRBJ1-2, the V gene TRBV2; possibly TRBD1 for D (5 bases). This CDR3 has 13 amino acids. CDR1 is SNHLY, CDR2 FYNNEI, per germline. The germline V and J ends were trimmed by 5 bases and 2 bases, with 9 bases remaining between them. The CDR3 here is CASSFDRNYGYTF. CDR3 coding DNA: TGTGCCAGCAGTTTCGACAGAAACTATGGCTACACCTTC.

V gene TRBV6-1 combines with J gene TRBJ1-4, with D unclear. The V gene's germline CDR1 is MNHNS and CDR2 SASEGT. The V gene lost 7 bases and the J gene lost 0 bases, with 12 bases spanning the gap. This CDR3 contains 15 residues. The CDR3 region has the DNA TGTGCCAGCAACAGTGGTCCAGCAACTAATGAAAAACTGTTTTTT. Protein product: CASNSGPATNEKLFF.

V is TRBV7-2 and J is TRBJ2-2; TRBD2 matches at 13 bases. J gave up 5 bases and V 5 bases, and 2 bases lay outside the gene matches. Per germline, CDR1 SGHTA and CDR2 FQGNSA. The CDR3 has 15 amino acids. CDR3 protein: CASSKLAGGTGELFF. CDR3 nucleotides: TGTGCCAGCAGCAAACTAGCGGGAGGGACCGGGGAGCTGTTTTTT.

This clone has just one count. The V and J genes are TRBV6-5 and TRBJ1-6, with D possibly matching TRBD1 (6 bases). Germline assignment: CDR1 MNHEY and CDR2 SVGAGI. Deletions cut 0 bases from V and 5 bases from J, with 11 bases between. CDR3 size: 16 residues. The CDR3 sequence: CASSYSRTVNNSPLHF. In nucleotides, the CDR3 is TGTGCCAGCAGTTACTCGCGGACAGTCAATAATTCACCCCTCCACTTT.

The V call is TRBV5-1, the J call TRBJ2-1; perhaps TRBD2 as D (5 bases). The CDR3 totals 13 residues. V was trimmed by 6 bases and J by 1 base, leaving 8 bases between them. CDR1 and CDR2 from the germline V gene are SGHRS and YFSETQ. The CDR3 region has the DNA TGCGCCAGCACCGGGGTATCCTACAATGAGCAGTTCTTC. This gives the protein CASTGVSYNEQFF.

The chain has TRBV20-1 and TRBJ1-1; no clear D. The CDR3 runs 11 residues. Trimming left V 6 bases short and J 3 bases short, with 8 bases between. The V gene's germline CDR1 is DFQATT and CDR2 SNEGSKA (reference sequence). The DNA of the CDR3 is TGCAGTGCGAGAACATACACTGAAGCTTTCTTT. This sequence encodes CSARTYTEAFF.

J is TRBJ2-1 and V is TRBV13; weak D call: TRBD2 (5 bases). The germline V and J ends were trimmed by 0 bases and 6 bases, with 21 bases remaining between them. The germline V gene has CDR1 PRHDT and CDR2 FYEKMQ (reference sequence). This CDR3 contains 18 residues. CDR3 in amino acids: CASSLGLTAGPTLNEQFF. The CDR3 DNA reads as TGTGCCAGCAGCTTAGGCCTCACGGCGGGCCCGACTCTCAATGAGCAGTTCTTC. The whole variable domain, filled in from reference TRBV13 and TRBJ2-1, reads AAGVIQSPRHLIKEKRETATLKCYPIPRHDTVYWYQQGPGQDPQFLISFYEKMQSDKGSIPDRFSAQQFSDYHSELNMSSLELGDSALYFCASSLGLTAGPTLNEQFFGPGTRLTVL.

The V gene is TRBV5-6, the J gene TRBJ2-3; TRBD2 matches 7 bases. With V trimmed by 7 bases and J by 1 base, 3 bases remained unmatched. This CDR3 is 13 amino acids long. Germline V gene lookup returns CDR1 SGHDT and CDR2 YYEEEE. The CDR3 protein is CASHRGGTDTQYF. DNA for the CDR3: TGTGCCAGCCATCGGGGGGGCACAGATACGCAGTATTTT. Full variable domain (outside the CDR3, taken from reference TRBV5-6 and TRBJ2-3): DAGVTQSPTHLIKTRGQQVTLRCSPKSGHDTVSWYQQALGQGPQFIFQYYEEEERQRGNFPDRFSGHQFPNYSSELNVNALLLGDSALYLCASHRGGTDTQYFGPGTRLTVL.

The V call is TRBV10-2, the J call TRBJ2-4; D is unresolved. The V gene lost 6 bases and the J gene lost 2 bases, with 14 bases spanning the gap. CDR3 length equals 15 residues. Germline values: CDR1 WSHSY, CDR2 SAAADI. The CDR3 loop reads CASRGSAEPKNIQYF. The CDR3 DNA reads TGCGCCAGCAGAGGATCCGCGGAGCCCAAAAACATTCAGTACTTC.

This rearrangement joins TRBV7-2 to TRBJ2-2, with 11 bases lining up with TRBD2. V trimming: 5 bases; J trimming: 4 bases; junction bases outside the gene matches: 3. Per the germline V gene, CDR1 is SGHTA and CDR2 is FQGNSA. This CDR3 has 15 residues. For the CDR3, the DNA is TGTGCCAGCAGCCCCGGGACTAGCGGCACCGGGGAGCTGTTTTTT. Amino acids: CASSPGTSGTGELFF.

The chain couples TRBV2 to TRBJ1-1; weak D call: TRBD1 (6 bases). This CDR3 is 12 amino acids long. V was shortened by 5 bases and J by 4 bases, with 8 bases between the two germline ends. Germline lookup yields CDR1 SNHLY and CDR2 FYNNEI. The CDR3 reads CASSQQGTEAFF. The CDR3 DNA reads TGTGCCAGCAGTCAACAGGGCACTGAAGCTTTCTTT.

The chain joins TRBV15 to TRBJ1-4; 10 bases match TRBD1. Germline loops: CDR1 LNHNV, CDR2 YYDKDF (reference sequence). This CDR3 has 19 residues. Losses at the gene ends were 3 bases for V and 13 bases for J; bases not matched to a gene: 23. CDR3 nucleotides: TGTGCCACCAGCAGTAACCGACAGGGGGCTCGTGTTAAAATGTCAGGACTGTTTTTT. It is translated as CATSSNRQGARVKMSGLFF.

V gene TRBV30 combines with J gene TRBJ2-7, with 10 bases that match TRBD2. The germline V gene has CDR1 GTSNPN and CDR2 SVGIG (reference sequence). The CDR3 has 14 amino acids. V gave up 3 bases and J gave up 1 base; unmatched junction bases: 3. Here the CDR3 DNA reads TGTGCCTGGAGAGGGACTAGCGTTTCCTACGAGCAGTACTTC. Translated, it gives CAWRGTSVSYEQYF.

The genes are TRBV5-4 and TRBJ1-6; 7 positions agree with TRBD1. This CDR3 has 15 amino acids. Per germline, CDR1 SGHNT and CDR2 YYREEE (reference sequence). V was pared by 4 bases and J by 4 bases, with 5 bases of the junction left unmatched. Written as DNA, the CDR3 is TGTGCCAGCAGCCAAACAGGGGCGTATAATTCACCCCTCCACTTT. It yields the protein CASSQTGAYNSPLHF.

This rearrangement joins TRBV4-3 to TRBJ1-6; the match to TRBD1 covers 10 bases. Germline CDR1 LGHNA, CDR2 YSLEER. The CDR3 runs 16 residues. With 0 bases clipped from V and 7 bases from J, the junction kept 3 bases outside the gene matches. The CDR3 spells CASSQEGDRGNSPLHF. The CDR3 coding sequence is TGCGCCAGCAGCCAAGAAGGGGACAGGGGAAATTCACCCCTCCACTTT.

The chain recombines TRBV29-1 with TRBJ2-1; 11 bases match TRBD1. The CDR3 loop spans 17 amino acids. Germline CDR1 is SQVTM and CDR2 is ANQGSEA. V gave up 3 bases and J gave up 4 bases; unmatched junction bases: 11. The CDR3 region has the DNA TGCAGCGTTGATGGGGACAGGGGGGGAATAAGATACAATGAGCAGTTCTTC. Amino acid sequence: CSVDGDRGGIRYNEQFF.

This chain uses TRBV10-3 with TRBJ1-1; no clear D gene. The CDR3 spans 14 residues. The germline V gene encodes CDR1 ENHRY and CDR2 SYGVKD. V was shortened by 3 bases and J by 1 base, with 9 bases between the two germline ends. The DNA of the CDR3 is TGTGCCATCAGTGAAAACGGAGGGAACACTGAAGCTTTCTTT. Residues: CAISENGGNTEAFF.

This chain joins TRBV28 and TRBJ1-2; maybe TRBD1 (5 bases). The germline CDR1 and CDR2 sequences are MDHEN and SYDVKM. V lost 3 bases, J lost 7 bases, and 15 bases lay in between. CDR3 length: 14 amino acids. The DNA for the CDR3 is TGTGCCAGCAGTTTGGCAGGGCTCTTCTCTGGCTACACCTTC. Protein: CASSLAGLFSGYTF.

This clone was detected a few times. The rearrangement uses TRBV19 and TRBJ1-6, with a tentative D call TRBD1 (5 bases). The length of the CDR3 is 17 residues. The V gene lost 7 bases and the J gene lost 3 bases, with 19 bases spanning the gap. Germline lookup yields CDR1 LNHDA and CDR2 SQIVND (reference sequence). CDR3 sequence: CASNNGGQGSYNSPLHF. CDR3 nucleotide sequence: TGTGCCAGTAACAATGGTGGGCAGGGCAGCTATAATTCACCCCTCCACTTT.

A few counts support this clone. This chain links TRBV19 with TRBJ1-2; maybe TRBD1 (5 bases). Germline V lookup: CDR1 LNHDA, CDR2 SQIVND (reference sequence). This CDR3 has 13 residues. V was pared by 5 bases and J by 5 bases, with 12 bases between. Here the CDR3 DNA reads TGTGCCAGTAGTTCAGGGTTTCGGTATGGCTACACCTTC. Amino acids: CASSSGFRYGYTF.

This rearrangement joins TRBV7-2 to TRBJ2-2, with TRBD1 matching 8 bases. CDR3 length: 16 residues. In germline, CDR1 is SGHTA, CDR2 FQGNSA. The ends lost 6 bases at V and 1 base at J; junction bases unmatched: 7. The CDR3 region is CASRYAGTGNTGELFF. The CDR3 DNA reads TGTGCCAGCAGGTATGCTGGGACAGGGAACACCGGGGAGCTGTTTTTT.

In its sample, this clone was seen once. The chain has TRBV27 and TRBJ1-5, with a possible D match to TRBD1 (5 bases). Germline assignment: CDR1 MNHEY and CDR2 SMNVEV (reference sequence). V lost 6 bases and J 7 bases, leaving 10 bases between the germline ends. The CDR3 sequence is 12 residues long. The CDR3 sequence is CASSPGGQPQHF. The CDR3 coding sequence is TGTGCCAGCAGCCCTGGGGGGCAGCCCCAGCATTTT.

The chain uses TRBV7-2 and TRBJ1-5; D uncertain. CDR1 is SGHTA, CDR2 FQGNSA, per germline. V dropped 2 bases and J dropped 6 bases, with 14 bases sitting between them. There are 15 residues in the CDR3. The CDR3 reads CASSLQRDRSQPQHF. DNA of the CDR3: TGTGCCAGCAGCTTACAGAGGGATAGGAGTCAGCCCCAGCATTTT.

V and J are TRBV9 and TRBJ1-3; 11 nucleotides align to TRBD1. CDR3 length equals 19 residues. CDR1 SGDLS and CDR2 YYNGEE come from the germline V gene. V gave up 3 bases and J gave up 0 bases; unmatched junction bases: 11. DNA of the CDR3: TGTGCCAGCAGCGCCTGGGACAGGGGGACCCCTCTCTCTGGAAACACCATATATTTT. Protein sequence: CASSAWDRGTPLSGNTIYF.

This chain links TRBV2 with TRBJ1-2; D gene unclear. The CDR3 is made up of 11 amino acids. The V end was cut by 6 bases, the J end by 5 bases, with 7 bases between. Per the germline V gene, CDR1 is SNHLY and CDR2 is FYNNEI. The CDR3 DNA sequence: TGTGCCAGCAGGGGCCCATATGGCTACACCTTC. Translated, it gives CASRGPYGYTF.

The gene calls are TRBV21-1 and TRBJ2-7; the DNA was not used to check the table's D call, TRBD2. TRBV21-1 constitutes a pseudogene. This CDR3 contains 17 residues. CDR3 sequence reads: CASSKIWGTPTHYEQYF. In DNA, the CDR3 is TGTGCCAGCAGCAAAATCTGGGGGACTCCTACACACTACGAGCAGTACTTC.

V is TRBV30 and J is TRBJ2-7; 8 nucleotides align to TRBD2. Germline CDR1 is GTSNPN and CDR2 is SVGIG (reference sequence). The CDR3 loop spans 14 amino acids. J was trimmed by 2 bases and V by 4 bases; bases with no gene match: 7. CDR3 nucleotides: TGTGCCTGGAAAAGGGTTAGCGGGACCTACGAGCAGTACTTC. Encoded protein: CAWKRVSGTYEQYF.